This T cell receptor (beta chain) stems from a study of shared clonotypes between healthy human individuals. The data were produced by immunoSEQ multiplex PCR, yet TCRdb's version contains in-frame clones alone and is incomplete. The data hold some 680,000 clones, with 73% observed a single time. Germline assignment: CDR1 MGHRA and CDR2 YSYEKL. The CDR3 is 15 amino acids. V was clipped by 2 bases and J by 6 bases, with 15 bases between them. The sample was memory CD4+ T cells sorted from blood. Sample subset: CD45RA-negative fraction. The receptor comes from a woman aged 25-40 years in good health. The V and J genes are TRBV4-1 and TRBJ2-3, with D perhaps assigned TRBD1 or TRBD2 (5 bases each). The CDR3 loop is CASSQYSGRPDTQYF. The CDR3, as DNA: TGCGCCAGCAGCCAATATTCGGGGCGGCCTGATACGCAGTATTTT.